These T cell receptor beta chains were read from a single sample in a study of CXCR3-negative and CXCR3-positive naive CD8 T cells. TCRdb re-called the 5' RACE reads, yielding one record per CDR3 amino acid sequence without DNA. In all, the sample yields fewer than 80,000 distinct CDR3 sequences. The source material was naive CXCR3- CD8+ T cells from blood. These receptors were taken from a human donor in good health. Some clones in this sample may be carry-over from other donors' samples. Each CDR3 is given with its conserved first and last residue.

v_gene	len	j_gene	CDR3aa
TRBV29-1	13	TRBJ1-1	CSVGTAWNTEAFF
TRBV6-1	14	TRBJ1-1	CATGSGQTNTEAFF
TRBV7-3	14	TRBJ2-1	CASSSIGDVYQQFF
TRBV29-1	15	TRBJ2-7	CSVEAPVRGSYEQYF
TRBV29-1	11	TRBJ2-7	CSAETGYEQYF
TRBV28	14	TRBJ2-7	CASSFHRSSYEQYF
TRBV7-9	15	TRBJ2-2	CASSLRTGETGELFF
TRBV19	12	TRBJ1-1	CASSGRNTEAFF
TRBV3-1	13	TRBJ1-1	CASSVFQNTEAFF
TRBV27	13	TRBJ2-1	CASSTSSYNEQFF
TRBV6-6	15	TRBJ1-1	CASSYSGQGLTEAFF
TRBV7-9	14	TRBJ2-3	CASSPPGADDTQYF
TRBV5-4	16	TRBJ2-4	CASSSADSRPSFRGDF
TRBV7-9	12	TRBJ1-1	CASSSIDTEAFF